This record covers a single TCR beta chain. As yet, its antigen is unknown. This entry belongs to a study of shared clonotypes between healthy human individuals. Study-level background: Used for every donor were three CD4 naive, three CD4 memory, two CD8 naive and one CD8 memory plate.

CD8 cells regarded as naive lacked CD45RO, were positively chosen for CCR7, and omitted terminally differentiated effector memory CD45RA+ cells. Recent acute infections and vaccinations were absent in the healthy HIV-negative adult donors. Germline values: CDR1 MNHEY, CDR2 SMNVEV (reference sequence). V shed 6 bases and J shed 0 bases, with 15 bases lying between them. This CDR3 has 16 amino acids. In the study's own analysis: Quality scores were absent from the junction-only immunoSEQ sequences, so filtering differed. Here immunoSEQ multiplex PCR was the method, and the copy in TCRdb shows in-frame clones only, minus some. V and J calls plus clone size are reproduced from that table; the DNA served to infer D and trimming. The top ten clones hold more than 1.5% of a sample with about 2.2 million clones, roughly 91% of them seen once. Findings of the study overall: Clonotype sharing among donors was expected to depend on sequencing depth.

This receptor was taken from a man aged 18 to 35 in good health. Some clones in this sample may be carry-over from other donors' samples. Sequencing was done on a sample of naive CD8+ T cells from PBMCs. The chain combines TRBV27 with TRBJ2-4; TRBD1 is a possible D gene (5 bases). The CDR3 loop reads CASRTLGAAAKNIQYF. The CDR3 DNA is TGTGCCAGCAGGACCCTAGGGGCTGCAGCCAAAAACATTCAGTACTTC.